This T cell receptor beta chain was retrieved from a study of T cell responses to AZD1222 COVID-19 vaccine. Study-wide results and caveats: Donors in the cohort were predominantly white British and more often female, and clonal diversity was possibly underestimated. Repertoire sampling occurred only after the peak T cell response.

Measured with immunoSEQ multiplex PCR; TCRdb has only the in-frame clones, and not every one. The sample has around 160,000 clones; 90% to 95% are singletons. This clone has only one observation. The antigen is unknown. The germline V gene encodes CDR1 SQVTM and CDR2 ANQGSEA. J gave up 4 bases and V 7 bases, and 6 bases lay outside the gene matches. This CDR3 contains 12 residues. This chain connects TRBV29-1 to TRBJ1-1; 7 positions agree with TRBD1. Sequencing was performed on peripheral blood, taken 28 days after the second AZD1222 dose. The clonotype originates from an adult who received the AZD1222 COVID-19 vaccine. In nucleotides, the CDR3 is TGCAGCGCAATGGACAGGAGCACTGAAGCTTTCTTT. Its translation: CSAMDRSTEAFF.